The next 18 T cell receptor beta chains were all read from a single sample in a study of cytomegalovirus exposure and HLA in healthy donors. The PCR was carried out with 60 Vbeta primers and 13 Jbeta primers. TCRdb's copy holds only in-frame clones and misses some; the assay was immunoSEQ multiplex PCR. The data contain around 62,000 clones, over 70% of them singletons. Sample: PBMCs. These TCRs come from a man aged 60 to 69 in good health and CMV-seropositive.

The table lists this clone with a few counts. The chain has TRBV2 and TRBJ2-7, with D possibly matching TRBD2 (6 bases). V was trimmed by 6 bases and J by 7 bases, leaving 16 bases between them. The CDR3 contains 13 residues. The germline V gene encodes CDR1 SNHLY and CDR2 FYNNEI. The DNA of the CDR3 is TGTGCCAGCAGAGGGACTGGGGGACGAGAGCAGTACTTC. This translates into CASRGTGGREQYF.

The CDR3 DNA sequence: TGTGCCAGTAGTATGGATAGCGGGGGGACTAGCACAGATACGCAGTATTTT. This encodes CASSMDSGGTSTDTQYF. V is TRBV19 and J is TRBJ2-3, with 10 bases matching TRBD2. V was clipped by 3 bases and J by 0 bases; unmatched bases: 6. Germline V gene lookup returns CDR1 LNHDA and CDR2 SQIVND (reference sequence). This CDR3 comprises 17 residues.

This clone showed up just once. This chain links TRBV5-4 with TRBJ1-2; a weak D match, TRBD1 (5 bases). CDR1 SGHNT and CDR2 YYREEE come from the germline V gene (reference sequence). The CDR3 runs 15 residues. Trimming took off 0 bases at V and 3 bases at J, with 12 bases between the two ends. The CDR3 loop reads CASSLVGIGDYGYTF. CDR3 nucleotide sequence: TGTGCCAGCAGCTTGGTGGGGATAGGGGACTATGGCTACACCTTC.

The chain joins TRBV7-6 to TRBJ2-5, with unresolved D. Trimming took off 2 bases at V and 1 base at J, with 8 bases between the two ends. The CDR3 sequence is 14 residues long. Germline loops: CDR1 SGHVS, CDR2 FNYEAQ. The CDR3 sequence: CASSLNTVQETQYF. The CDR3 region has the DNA TGTGCCAGCAGCTTAAATACGGTCCAAGAGACCCAGTACTTC.

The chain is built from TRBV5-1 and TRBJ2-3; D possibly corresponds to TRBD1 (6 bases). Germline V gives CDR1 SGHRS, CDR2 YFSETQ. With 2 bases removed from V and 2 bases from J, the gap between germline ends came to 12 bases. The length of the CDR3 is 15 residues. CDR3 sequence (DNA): TGCGCCAGCAGCTTCCAGGGGTCTCACACAGATACGCAGTATTTT. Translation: CASSFQGSHTDTQYF. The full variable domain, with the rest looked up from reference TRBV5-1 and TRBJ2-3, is KAGVTQTPRYLIKTRGQQVTLSCSPISGHRSVSWYQQTPGQGLQFLFEYFSETQRNKGNFPGRFSGRQFSNSRSEMNVSTLELGDSALYLCASSFQGSHTDTQYFGPGTRLTVL.

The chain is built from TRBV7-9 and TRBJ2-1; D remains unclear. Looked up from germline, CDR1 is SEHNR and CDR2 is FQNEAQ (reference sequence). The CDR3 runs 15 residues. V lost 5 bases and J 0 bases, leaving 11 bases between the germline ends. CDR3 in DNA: TGTGCCAGCAGCAAACAGAAAAACTCCTACAATGAGCAGTTCTTC. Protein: CASSKQKNSYNEQFF. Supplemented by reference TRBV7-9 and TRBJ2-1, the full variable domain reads DTGVSQNPRHKITKRGQNVTFRCDPISEHNRLYWYRQTLGQGPEFLTYFQNEAQLEKSRLLSDRFSAERPKGSFSTLEIQRTEQGDSAMYLCASSKQKNSYNEQFFGPGTRLTVL.

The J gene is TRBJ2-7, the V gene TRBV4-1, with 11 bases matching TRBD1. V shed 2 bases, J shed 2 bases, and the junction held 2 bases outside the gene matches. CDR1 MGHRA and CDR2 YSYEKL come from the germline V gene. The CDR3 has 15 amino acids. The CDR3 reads CASSQPGQGAYEQYF. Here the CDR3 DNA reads TGCGCCAGCAGCCAACCGGGACAGGGGGCCTACGAGCAGTACTTC.

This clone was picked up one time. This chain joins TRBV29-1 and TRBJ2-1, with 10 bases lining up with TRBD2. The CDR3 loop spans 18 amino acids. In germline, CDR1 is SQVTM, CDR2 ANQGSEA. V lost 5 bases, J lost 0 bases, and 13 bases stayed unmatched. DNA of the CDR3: TGCAGCGTTACTACGGGGACTAGCGTAATTAGCTCCTACAATGAGCAGTTCTTC. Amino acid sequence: CSVTTGTSVISSYNEQFF.

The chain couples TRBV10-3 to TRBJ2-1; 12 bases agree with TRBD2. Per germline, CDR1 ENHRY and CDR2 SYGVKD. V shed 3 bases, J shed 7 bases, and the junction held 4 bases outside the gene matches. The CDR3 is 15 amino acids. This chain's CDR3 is CAISEWTSGTNEQFF. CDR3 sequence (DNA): TGTGCCATCAGTGAATGGACTAGCGGGACGAATGAGCAGTTCTTC.

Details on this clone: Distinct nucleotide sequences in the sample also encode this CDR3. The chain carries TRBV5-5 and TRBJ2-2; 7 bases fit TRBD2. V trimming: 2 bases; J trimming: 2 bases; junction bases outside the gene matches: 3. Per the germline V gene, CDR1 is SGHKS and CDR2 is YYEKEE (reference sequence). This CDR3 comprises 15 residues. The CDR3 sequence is CASSFGGGNTGELFF. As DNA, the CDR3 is TGTGCCAGCAGCTTTGGGGGGGGTAACACCGGGGAGCTGTTTTTT.

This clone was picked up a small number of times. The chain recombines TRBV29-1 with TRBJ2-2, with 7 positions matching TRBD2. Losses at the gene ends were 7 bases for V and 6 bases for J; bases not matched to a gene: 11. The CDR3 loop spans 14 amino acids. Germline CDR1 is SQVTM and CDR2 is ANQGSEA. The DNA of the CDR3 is TGCAGCGCCCCCGTTGGGAGGGCGCCCGGGGAGCTGTTTTTT. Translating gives CSAPVGRAPGELFF.

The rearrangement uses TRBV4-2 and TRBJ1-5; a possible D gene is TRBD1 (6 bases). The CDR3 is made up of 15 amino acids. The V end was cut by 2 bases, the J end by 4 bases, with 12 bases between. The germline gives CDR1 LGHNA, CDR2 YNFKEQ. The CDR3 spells CASSQSKGENQPQHF. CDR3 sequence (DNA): TGTGCCAGCAGCCAAAGTAAGGGGGAAAATCAGCCCCAGCATTTT.

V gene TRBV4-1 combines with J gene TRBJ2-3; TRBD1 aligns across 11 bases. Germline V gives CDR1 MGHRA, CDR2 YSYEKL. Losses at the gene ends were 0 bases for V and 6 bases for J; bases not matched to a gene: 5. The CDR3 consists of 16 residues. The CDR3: CASSQERTGGQDTQYF. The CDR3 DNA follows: TGCGCCAGCAGCCAAGAAAGGACAGGGGGCCAGGATACGCAGTATTTT.

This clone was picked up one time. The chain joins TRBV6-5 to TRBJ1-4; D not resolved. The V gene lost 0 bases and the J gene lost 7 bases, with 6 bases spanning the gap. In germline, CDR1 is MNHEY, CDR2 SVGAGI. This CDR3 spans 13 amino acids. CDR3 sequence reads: CASSYSRVEKLFF. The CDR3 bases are TGTGCCAGCAGTTACTCGAGGGTTGAAAAACTGTTTTTT.

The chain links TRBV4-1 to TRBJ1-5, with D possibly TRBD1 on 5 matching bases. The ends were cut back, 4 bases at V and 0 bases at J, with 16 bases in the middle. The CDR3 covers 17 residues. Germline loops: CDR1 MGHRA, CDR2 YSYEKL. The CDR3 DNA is TGCGCCAGCAGCCTGGATAGAGACAGATATAGCAATCAGCCCCAGCATTTT. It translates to CASSLDRDRYSNQPQHF.

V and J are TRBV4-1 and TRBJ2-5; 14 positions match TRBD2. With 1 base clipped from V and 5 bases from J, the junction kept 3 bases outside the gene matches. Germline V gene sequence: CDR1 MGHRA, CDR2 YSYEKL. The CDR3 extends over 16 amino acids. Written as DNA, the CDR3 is TGCGCCAGCAGCCAAGGGACTAGCGGGAGGTTTGAGACCCAGTACTTC. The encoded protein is CASSQGTSGRFETQYF.

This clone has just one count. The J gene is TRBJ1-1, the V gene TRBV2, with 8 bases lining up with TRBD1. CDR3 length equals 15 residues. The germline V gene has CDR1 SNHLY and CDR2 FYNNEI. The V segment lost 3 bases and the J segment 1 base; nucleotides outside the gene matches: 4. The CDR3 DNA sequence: TGTGCCAGCAGTGATGTAACAGGGGGGAACACTGAAGCTTTCTTT. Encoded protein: CASSDVTGGNTEAFF.

CDR3 sequence: CASRSQGLNEAFF. CDR3 bases: TGTGCCAGCAGAAGCCAGGGGCTCAATGAAGCTTTCTTT. This rearrangement joins TRBV6-6 to TRBJ1-1; tentatively, D is TRBD1 (6 bases). V gave up 6 bases and J gave up 7 bases, with 15 bases separating them. This CDR3 contains 13 residues. Germline V CDR1 and CDR2: MNHNY, SVGAGI (reference sequence).